This T cell receptor (beta chain) was identified during a study of blood T cells in healthy people across ages. Findings and caveats of the study: Possibly confounding the expanded clonotype changes was the fact that donor CMV status was unknown.

The use of a sample-barcoded 5' primer and a J-beta primer mix characterized a second PCR of about 6 to 12 cycles. Carrying 12 random nucleotides, a template-switch adaptor labeled each individual cDNA molecule. Each single sample gave us at least 3 million CDR3-containing paired-end reads. TCRdb redid the calling of the 5' RACE reads with MiXCR, one entry per CDR3 protein. In the table there are under 1,000,000 distinct CDR3 sequences, roughly 46% of which are singletons. The CDR3 has 14 amino acids. Notes on this clonotype: The antigen remains undetermined.

The chain couples TRBV21-1 to TRBJ2-1; the table assigns TRBD1, which was not confirmed against the DNA. TRBV21-1 is a documented pseudogene. The sample consisted of blood. The clonotype originates from an elderly man in good health. The CDR3 DNA reads TGTGCCAGCAGCAAGGACAGGGGGCTAAATGAGCAGTTCTTC. Its protein product is CASSKDRGLNEQFF.